This passage covers 31 T cell receptor beta chains from one sample sequenced in a study of cytomegalovirus exposure and HLA in healthy donors. PCR involved 60 Vbeta and 13 Jbeta primers. The protocol was immunoSEQ multiplex PCR, while the TCRdb copy is restricted to in-frame clones and leaves out a portion. The sample has approximately 85,000 clones, approximately 70% seen once. Specimen: PBMCs. The receptor source for this set is a woman aged 40 to 50 in good health and CMV-seropositive.

This rearrangement joins TRBV29-1 to TRBJ1-1, with D possibly being TRBD1 (6 bases). The germline gives CDR1 SQVTM, CDR2 ANQGSEA. This CDR3 contains 16 residues. The V gene lost 6 bases and the J gene lost 0 bases, with 20 bases spanning the gap. The CDR3 DNA sequence: TGCAGCGTCGATCTCCGGACGACAGGTTTGAACACTGAAGCTTTCTTT. This gives the protein CSVDLRTTGLNTEAFF.

This chain uses TRBV6-6 with TRBJ2-7; D perhaps matches TRBD1 (5 bases). The germline CDR1 and CDR2 sequences are MNHNY and SVGAGI (reference sequence). Trimming shortened V by 0 bases and J by 0 bases, and 6 bases separated the two germline ends. The CDR3 spans 14 residues. The CDR3 coding sequence is TGTGCCAGCAGTTACTCGACAGTCTCCTACGAGCAGTACTTC. Encoded protein: CASSYSTVSYEQYF.

The chain links TRBV18 to TRBJ1-1; D unresolved. The CDR3 sequence is 13 residues long. V was pared by 3 bases and J by 1 base, with 6 bases between. Germline V gives CDR1 KGHSH, CDR2 LQKENI. Here the CDR3 reads CASSPQKNTEAFF. CDR3 bases: TGTGCCAGCTCACCCCAAAAGAACACTGAAGCTTTCTTT.

The chain combines TRBV19 with TRBJ2-5, with 12 nucleotides matching TRBD2. Germline CDR1 reads LNHDA; CDR2 reads SQIVND (reference sequence). This CDR3 comprises 17 residues. The trim removed 6 bases at V and 0 bases at J, leaving 8 bases unmatched. CDR3 region: CASSPGLAGWYQETQYF. CDR3 nucleotides: TGTGCCAGTAGCCCCGGACTAGCGGGGTGGTACCAAGAGACCCAGTACTTC.

The V call is TRBV27, the J call TRBJ2-5, with D possibly being TRBD1 (6 bases). CDR1 and CDR2 from the germline V gene are MNHEY and SMNVEV (reference sequence). The CDR3 has 14 amino acids. Trimming removed 6 bases at V and 1 base at J, with 12 bases between. CDR3 in DNA: TGTGCCAGCAGCCGAACAGGGCTCCAAGAGACCCAGTACTTC. This codes for CASSRTGLQETQYF.

This clone was observed a single time. The chain employs TRBV4-3 and TRBJ2-5; D may be TRBD2 (5 bases). Germline loops: CDR1 LGHNA, CDR2 YSLEER. This CDR3 has 16 residues. Trimming removed 3 bases from V and 4 bases from J, with 18 bases in between. The CDR3 coding sequence is TGCGCCAGCAGCCAGAAGACCAATGGACTTGGAGAGACCCAGTACTTC. As protein: CASSQKTNGLGETQYF.

The chain carries TRBV5-1 and TRBJ2-7; D might be TRBD1 (6 bases). Trimming left V 0 bases short and J 1 base short, with 11 bases between. CDR3 size: 15 residues. The germline V gene has CDR1 SGHRS and CDR2 YFSETQ. The CDR3 sequence: CASSLELGASYEQYF. The CDR3 DNA follows: TGCGCCAGCAGCTTGGAACTGGGGGCGTCCTACGAGCAGTACTTC.

This clone occurred a few times. The CDR3 DNA reads as TGTGCCAGCAGCTTAGGCCTAGCGGCCACGAATGAGCAGTTCTTC. Translated, it gives CASSLGLAATNEQFF. This chain uses TRBV7-2 with TRBJ2-1; 7 positions match TRBD2. The CDR3 is made up of 15 amino acids. V was clipped by 1 base and J by 7 bases; unmatched bases: 7. The germline gives CDR1 SGHTA, CDR2 FQGNSA.

V usage is TRBV7-9 and J usage is TRBJ2-1, with D possibly being TRBD2 (6 bases). The CDR3 has 15 amino acids. Per the germline V gene, CDR1 is SEHNR and CDR2 is FQNEAQ (reference sequence). The V end was cut by 1 base, the J end by 4 bases, with 11 bases between. The CDR3 DNA reads TGTGCCAGCAGCTTAGGCGGGAAAACGTACAATGAGCAGTTCTTC. Its protein is CASSLGGKTYNEQFF.

The V gene is TRBV28, the J gene TRBJ1-6; D is perhaps TRBD1 (6 bases). Germline CDR1 and CDR2: MDHEN and SYDVKM. The CDR3 has 14 amino acids. V lost 4 bases, J lost 13 bases, and 17 bases lay in between. In DNA form, the CDR3 reads TGTGCCAGCAGTTCCTACACAGGGATAGGGCCCCTCCACTTT. Amino acids: CASSSYTGIGPLHF.

The table lists this clone with a few counts. V gene TRBV4-2 combines with J gene TRBJ1-1, with D tentatively TRBD1 (5 bases). Germline CDR1 is LGHNA and CDR2 is YNFKEQ. V lost 3 bases and J lost 3, with 11 bases in between. This CDR3 is 14 amino acids long. As DNA, the CDR3 is TGTGCCAGCAGCCAGGGGACTACGGACACTGAAGCTTTCTTT. Translation gives CASSQGTTDTEAFF.

The genes are TRBV2 and TRBJ2-5; a possible D gene is TRBD1 (7 bases). V was trimmed by 6 bases and J by 9 bases, leaving 23 bases between them. The CDR3 loop spans 15 amino acids. Germline V lookup: CDR1 SNHLY, CDR2 FYNNEI. The CDR3 reads CASRGGQAGGRAQYF. CDR3 sequence (DNA): TGTGCCAGCAGGGGAGGACAGGCCGGGGGCCGTGCCCAGTACTTC. Looking up the rest from reference TRBV2 and TRBJ2-5 gives the full variable domain: EPEVTQTPSHQVTQMGQEVILRCVPISNHLYFYWYRQILGQKVEFLVSFYNNEISEKSEIFDDQFSVERPDGSNFTLKIRSTKLEDSAMYFCASRGGQAGGRAQYFGPGTRLLVL.

The rearrangement joins TRBV5-1 to TRBJ2-7; 7 nucleotides align to TRBD2. The CDR3 is 15 amino acids. Per the germline V gene, CDR1 is SGHRS and CDR2 is YFSETQ. CDR3 protein: CGSQRGPSGTYEQYF. The CDR3, as DNA: TGCGGTTCCCAGAGGGGCCCTAGCGGAACCTACGAGCAGTACTTC.

Written as DNA, the CDR3 is TGTGCCAGCAGCCCCGGGACAAGTAATTCACCCCTCCACTTT. Translation: CASSPGTSNSPLHF. The gene calls are TRBV7-2 and TRBJ1-6, with D tentatively TRBD1 (6 bases). The CDR3 loop spans 14 amino acids. The V gene's germline CDR1 is SGHTA and CDR2 FQGNSA. V was clipped by 5 bases and J by 6 bases, with 11 bases between them. Full variable domain (rest looked up from reference TRBV7-2 and TRBJ1-6): GAGVSQSPSNKVTEKGKDVELRCDPISGHTALYWYRQSLGQGLEFLIYFQGNSAPDKSGLPSDRFSAERTGGSVSTLTIQRTQQEDSAVYLCASSPGTSNSPLHFGNGTRLTVT.

This clone came up a few times. V gene TRBV6-1 combines with J gene TRBJ2-1; D possibly corresponds to TRBD2 (6 bases). Germline-derived CDR1 and CDR2 are MNHNS and SASEGT. The V gene lost 5 bases and the J gene lost 5 bases, with 16 bases spanning the gap. The CDR3 sequence is 15 residues long. This CDR3 reads CASSSTPTGDNEQFF. CDR3 nucleotides: TGTGCCAGCAGTTCCACCCCGACGGGGGACAATGAGCAGTTCTTC.

This chain connects TRBV4-3 to TRBJ1-6, with TRBD1 as a possible D gene (6 bases). Trimming took 1 base from V and 13 from J, leaving 11 bases between them. The CDR3 spans 13 residues. Germline CDR1 is LGHNA and CDR2 is YSLEER. This chain's CDR3 is CASSQGGGRPLHF. CDR3 nucleotides: TGCGCCAGCAGCCAAGGTGGGGGCAGGCCCCTCCACTTT.

The CDR3 region is CASSQVRGGQGTDTQYF. The DNA of the CDR3 is TGCGCCAGCAGCCAAGTTCGGGGGGGGCAAGGCACAGATACGCAGTATTTT. The V gene is TRBV4-1, the J gene TRBJ2-3; 8 bases are shared with TRBD2. Germline V gene data show CDR1 as MGHRA and CDR2 as YSYEKL. CDR3 size: 17 residues. V gave up 1 base and J gave up 1 base; unmatched junction bases: 7.

The chain links TRBV30 to TRBJ1-5, with D possibly being TRBD1 (6 bases). Germline values: CDR1 GTSNPN, CDR2 SVGIG (reference sequence). This CDR3 has 13 amino acids. The V end was cut by 0 bases, the J end by 9 bases, with 12 bases between. CDR3 protein: CAWSVQGVGPQHF. In DNA, the CDR3 is TGTGCCTGGAGTGTACAGGGTGTTGGGCCCCAGCATTTT.

The chain employs TRBV5-1 and TRBJ1-4, with 7 positions matching TRBD1. V gave up 4 bases and J gave up 2 bases; unmatched junction bases: 2. This CDR3 is built from 14 residues. Looked up from germline, CDR1 is SGHRS and CDR2 is YFSETQ. The DNA of the CDR3 is TGCGCCAGCAGCCCACAGGGGACTAATGAAAAACTGTTTTTT. Amino acid sequence: CASSPQGTNEKLFF.

V is TRBV5-1 and J is TRBJ1-2, with a weak D call TRBD1 (5 bases). The CDR3 length is 16 residues. Germline V lookup: CDR1 SGHRS, CDR2 YFSETQ. The V end was cut by 4 bases, the J end by 8 bases, with 24 bases between. The CDR3 loop is CASSPGLGYNYVGYTF. CDR3 nucleotides: TGCGCCAGCAGCCCGGGACTCGGGTATAACTATGTAGGCTACACCTTC.

J is TRBJ1-5 and V is TRBV6-5; the D gene is possibly TRBD1 (5 bases). V gave up 6 bases and J gave up 6 bases, with 9 bases separating them. Germline V gene lookup returns CDR1 MNHEY and CDR2 SVGAGI. The CDR3 is 12 residues long. For the CDR3, the DNA is TGTGCCAGCAGCCGGGGGAGTCAGCCCCAGCATTTT. Encoded protein: CASSRGSQPQHF.

The rearrangement links TRBV5-6 to TRBJ2-7; D is perhaps TRBD2 (6 bases). V lost 4 bases to trimming and J lost 4 bases, with 12 bases between them. From germline, CDR1 is SGHDT and CDR2 YYEEEE. The CDR3 is 13 amino acids. The CDR3: CASSQKEGYEQYF. The DNA for the CDR3 is TGTGCCAGCAGCCAGAAGGAGGGTTACGAGCAGTACTTC.

The rearrangement uses TRBV10-3 and TRBJ1-5; D remains ambiguous. V lost 0 bases, J lost 3 bases, and 6 bases lay in between. Per the germline V gene, CDR1 is ENHRY and CDR2 is SYGVKD. The CDR3 spans 14 residues. CDR3 in DNA: TGTGCCATCAGTGAGTCGGAGGTCAATCAGCCCCAGCATTTT. It yields the protein CAISESEVNQPQHF.

CDR3 region: CATKTGSNTGELFF. The CDR3 bases are TGTGCCACAAAGACAGGGTCGAACACCGGGGAGCTGTTTTTT. This chain joins TRBV19 and TRBJ2-2, with 7 bases that match TRBD1. Germline CDR1 and CDR2: LNHDA and SQIVND (reference sequence). The CDR3 is made up of 14 amino acids. The J segment lost 0 bases and the V segment lost 10 bases, leaving 5 bases of the junction unmatched.

The rearrangement uses TRBV28 and TRBJ2-1; D remains unclear. Germline CDR1 is MDHEN and CDR2 is SYDVKM. V was cut by 1 base and J by 9 bases, with 10 bases left in between. The length of the CDR3 is 13 residues. Here the CDR3 reads CASSLFQEAEQFF. The DNA of the CDR3 is TGTGCCAGCAGTTTATTTCAGGAAGCTGAGCAGTTCTTC.

This clone was recorded a few times. The chain couples TRBV6-6 to TRBJ2-1; D not resolved. The V gene's germline CDR1 is MNHNY and CDR2 SVGAGI (reference sequence). The CDR3 is made up of 12 amino acids. V was clipped by 2 bases and J by 6 bases, with 5 bases between them. The CDR3 loop reads CASSYRGNEQFF. The DNA for the CDR3 is TGTGCCAGCAGTTACAGAGGCAATGAGCAGTTCTTC.

The V and J genes are TRBV4-1 and TRBJ2-7, with D possibly matching TRBD2 (6 bases). Trimming stripped 4 bases from V and 4 bases from J, with 14 bases between. The CDR3 contains 14 residues. Looked up from germline, CDR1 is MGHRA and CDR2 is YSYEKL. CDR3 in amino acids: CASSPRDSTYEQYF. In DNA, the CDR3 is TGCGCCAGCAGCCCCCGGGACTCTACTTACGAGCAGTACTTC.

The rearrangement links TRBV6-6 to TRBJ2-1; TRBD2 matches 9 bases. CDR1 MNHNY and CDR2 SVGAGI come from the germline V gene (reference sequence). Trimming at V came to 2 bases and at J to 8 bases, leaving 7 bases not matched to a gene. CDR3 length: 15 amino acids. The CDR3 reads CASSYGGGREHEQFF. CDR3 DNA: TGTGCCAGCAGTTACGGTGGCGGGAGGGAGCATGAGCAGTTCTTC.

The V call is TRBV7-8, the J call TRBJ1-1, with D perhaps matching TRBD1 (6 bases). The CDR3 is 14 residues long. Germline lookup yields CDR1 SGHVS and CDR2 FQNEAQ. Trimming left V 0 bases short and J 5 bases short, with 10 bases between. As DNA, the CDR3 is TGTGCCAGCAGCTTAGCGGGGGGGGCGACTGAAGCTTTCTTT. This sequence encodes CASSLAGGATEAFF.

The chain recombines TRBV5-1 with TRBJ1-1; 7 bases are shared with TRBD1. Germline CDR1 is SGHRS and CDR2 is YFSETQ. This CDR3 is 14 amino acids long. The trim removed 4 bases at V and 4 bases at J, leaving 7 bases unmatched. The CDR3 loop is CASSLGQEFTEAFF. As DNA, the CDR3 is TGCGCCAGCAGCCTTGGACAGGAGTTCACTGAAGCTTTCTTT.

The J gene is TRBJ2-5, the V gene TRBV28, with 9 positions matching TRBD1. The CDR3 sequence is 16 residues long. In germline, CDR1 is MDHEN, CDR2 SYDVKM. The V segment lost 2 bases and the J segment 5 bases; nucleotides outside the gene matches: 9. The CDR3 loop reads CASSLPPGQGGETQYF. CDR3 sequence (DNA): TGTGCCAGCAGTTTACCCCCGGGACAGGGCGGCGAGACCCAGTACTTC. The full variable domain, rest sourced from reference TRBV28 and TRBJ2-5, is DVKVTQSSRYLVKRTGEKVFLECVQDMDHENMFWYRQDPGLGLRLIYFSYDVKMKEKGDIPEGYSVSREKKERFSLILESASTNQTSMYLCASSLPPGQGGETQYFGPGTRLLVL.